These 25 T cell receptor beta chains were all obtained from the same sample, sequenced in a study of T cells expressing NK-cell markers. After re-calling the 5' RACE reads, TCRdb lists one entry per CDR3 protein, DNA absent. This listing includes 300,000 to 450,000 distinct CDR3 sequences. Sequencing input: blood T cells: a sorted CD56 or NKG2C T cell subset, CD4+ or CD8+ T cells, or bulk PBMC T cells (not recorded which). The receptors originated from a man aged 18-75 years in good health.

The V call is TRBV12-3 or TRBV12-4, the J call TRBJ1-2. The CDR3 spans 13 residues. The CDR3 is CASSFQGLYGYTF.

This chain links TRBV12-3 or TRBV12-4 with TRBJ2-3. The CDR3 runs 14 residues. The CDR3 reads CASSLLGSADTQYF.

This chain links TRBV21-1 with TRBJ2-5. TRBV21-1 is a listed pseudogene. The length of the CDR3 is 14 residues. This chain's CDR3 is CASSRNDKQETQYF.

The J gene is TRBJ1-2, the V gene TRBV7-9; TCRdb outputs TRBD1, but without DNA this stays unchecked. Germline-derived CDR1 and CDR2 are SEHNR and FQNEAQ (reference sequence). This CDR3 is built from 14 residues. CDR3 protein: CASSLRGSGYGYTF. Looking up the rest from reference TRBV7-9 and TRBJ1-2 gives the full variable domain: DTGVSQNPRHKITKRGQNVTFRCDPISEHNRLYWYRQTLGQGPEFLTYFQNEAQLEKSRLLSDRFSAERPKGSFSTLEIQRTEQGDSAMYLCASSLRGSGYGYTFGSGTRLTVV.

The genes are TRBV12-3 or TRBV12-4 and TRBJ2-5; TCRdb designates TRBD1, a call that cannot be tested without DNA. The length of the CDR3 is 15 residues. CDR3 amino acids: CASSSRQGGVETQYF.

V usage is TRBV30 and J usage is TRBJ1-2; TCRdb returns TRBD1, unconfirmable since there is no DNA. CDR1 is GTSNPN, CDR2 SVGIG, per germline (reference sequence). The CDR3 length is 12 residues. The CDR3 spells CAQTGGFGGYTF. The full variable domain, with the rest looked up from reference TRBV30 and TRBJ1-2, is SQTIHQWPATLVQPVGSPLSLECTVEGTSNPNLYWYRQAAGRGLQLLFYSVGIGQISSEVPQNLSASRPQDRQFILSSKKLLLSDSGFYLCAQTGGFGGYTFGSGTRLTVV.

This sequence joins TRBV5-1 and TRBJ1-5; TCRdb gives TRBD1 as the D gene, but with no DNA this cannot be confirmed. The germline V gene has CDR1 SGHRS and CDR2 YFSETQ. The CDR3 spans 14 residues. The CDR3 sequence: CASSTGGNNQPQHF.

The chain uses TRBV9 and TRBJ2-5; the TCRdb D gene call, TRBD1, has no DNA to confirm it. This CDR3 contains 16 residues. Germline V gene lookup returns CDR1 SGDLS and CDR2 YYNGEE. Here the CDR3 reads CASSPGTGKVQETQYF. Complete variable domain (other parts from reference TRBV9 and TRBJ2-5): DSGVTQTPKHLITATGQRVTLRCSPRSGDLSVYWYQQSLDQGLQFLIQYYNGEERAKGNILERFSAQQFPDLHSELNLSSLELGDSALYFCASSPGTGKVQETQYFGPGTRLLVL.

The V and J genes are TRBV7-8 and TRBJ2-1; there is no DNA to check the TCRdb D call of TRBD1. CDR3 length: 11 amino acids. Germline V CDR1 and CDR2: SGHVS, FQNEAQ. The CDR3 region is CASSPRNEQFF.

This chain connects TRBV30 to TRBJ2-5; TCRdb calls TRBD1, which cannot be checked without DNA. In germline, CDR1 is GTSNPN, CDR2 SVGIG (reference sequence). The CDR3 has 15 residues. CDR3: CAWSLGQGARETQYF.

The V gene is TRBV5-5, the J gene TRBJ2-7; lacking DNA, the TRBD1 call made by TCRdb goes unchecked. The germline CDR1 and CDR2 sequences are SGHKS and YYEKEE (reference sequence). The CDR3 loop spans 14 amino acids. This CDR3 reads CASTRGDSSYEQYF.

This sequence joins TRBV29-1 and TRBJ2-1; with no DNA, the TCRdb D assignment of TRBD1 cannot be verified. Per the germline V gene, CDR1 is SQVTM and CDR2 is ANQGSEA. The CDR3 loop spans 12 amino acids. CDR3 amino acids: CSVSGGANEQFF.

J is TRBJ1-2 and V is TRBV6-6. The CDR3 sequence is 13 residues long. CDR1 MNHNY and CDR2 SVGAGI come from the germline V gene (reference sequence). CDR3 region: CASTVQNNYGYTF.

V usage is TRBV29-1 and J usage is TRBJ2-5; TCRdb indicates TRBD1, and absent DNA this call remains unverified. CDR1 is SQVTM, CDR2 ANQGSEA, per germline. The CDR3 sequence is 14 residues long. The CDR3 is CSVGQGNNIETQYF.

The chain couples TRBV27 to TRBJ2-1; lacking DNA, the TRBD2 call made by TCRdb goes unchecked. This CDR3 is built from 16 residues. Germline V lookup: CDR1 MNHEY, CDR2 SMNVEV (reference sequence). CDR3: CASSPLLSGGAHEQFF.

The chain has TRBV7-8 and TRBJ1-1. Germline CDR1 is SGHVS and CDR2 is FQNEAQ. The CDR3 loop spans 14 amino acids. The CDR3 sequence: CASSSRTLNTEAFF.

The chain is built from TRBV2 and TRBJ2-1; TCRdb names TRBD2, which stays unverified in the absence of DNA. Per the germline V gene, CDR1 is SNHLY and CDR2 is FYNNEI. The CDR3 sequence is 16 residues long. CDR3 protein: CASSEPQRGTYNEQFF.

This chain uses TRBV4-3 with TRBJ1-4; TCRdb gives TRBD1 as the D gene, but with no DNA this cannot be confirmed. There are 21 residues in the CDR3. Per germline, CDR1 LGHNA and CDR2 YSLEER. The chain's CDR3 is CASRANYPTGTETDKNEKLFF.

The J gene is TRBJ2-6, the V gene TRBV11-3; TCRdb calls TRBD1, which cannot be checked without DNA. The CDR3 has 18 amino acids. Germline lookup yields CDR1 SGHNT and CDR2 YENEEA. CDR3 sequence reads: CASSLQGTLVSGANVLTF.

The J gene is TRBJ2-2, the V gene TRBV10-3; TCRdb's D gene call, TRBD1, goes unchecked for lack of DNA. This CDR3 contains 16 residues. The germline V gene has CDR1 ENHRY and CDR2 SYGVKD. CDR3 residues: CAIRTGTGGYTGELFF.

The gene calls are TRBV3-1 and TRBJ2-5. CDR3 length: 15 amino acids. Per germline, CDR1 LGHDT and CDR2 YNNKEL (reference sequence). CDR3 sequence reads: CASSPYRQVQETQYF.

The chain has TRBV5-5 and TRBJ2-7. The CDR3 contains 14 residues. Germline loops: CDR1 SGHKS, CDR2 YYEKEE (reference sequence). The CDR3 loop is CASSSKRTDYEQYF. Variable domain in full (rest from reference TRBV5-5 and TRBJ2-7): DAGVTQSPTHLIKTRGQQVTLRCSPISGHKSVSWYQQVLGQGPQFIFQYYEKEERGRGNFPDRFSARQFPNYSSELNVNALLLGDSALYLCASSSKRTDYEQYFGPGTRLTVT.

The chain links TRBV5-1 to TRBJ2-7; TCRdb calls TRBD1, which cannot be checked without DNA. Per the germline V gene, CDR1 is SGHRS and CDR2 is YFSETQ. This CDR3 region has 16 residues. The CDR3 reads CASSPMPGSSIYEQYF.

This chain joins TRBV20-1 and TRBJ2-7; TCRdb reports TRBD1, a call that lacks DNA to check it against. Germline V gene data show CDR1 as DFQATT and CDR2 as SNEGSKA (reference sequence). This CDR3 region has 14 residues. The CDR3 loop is CSARKMVGLFQQYF.

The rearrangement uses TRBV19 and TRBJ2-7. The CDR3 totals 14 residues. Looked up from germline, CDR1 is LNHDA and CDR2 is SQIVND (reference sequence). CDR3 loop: CASSPRRIPYEQYF.